This T cell receptor (beta chain) was identified in a study of T cell responses to AZD1222 COVID-19 vaccine. About the study: Investigators merged groups given second doses at roughly 4 or roughly 12 weeks.

The repertoire was sequenced with immunoSEQ multiplex PCR; TCRdb's copy has only in-frame clones and lacks some. In the table there are about 120,000 clones, 88% of which are singletons. Trimming removed 3 bases from V and 15 bases from J, with 18 bases in between. Germline lookup yields CDR1 MRHNA and CDR2 SNTAGT. The CDR3 contains 13 residues. Overall study results and limits: Once two AZD1222 doses were given, Spike-specific TCR breadth and depth went up. Only after the peak T cell response were repertoires sampled.

Details on this clone: Its target is not known.

The TCR was taken from an adult in good health. The sample here was peripheral blood, taken on day 0 of AZD1222 vaccination. The chain links TRBV6-4 to TRBJ2-1; weak D call: TRBD2 (6 bases). CDR3 amino acids: CASSESRDTPLFF. The DNA for the CDR3 is TGTGCCAGCAGTGAGTCGCGGGATACCCCTCTGTTCTTC.